Sequencing of this T cell receptor beta chain was carried out in a study of regulatory T cells in long-lasting Graves disease. This clonotype was counted a few times. Building of the TCR beta libraries involved iRepertoire HTBI primers and Arm-PCR of CDR3 regions. From the multiplex PCR reads, TCRdb called clonotypes with MiXCR, one entry per CDR3 protein. Of 200,000 to 250,000 distinct CDR3 sequences listed, around a fifth are singletons. Described time point: newly diagnosed GD, antithyroid drugs for less than 3 months. From PBMCs, RNA was extracted and then used to make the TCR library. The same sample was also used in a study of T cells in Graves' hyperthyroidism and ophthalmopathy.

The sequenced sample was peripheral blood mononuclear cells (PBMCs), obtained at new diagnosis, from a patient treated with antithyroid drugs. The receptor's source is a woman aged 25 to 39 with Graves disease.

In nucleotides, the CDR3 is TGTGCCAGCAGTTACGGTTTCGGGGAGCTGTTTTTT. Residues: CASSYGFGELFF. The chain carries TRBV6-5 and TRBJ2-2; D ambiguous. This CDR3 has 12 residues. Germline CDR1 and CDR2: MNHEY and SVGAGI. V was clipped by 2 bases and J by 7 bases, with 5 bases between them.